This T cell receptor (beta chain) was retrieved from a study of T cell clonality in common variable immunodeficiency. CVID and control samples used equivalent genomic DNA input. The data were produced by immunoSEQ multiplex PCR, yet TCRdb's version contains in-frame clones alone and is incomplete. The repertoire consists of some 80,000 clones, none detected only once. General study findings and limits: Repertoire-complication correlations in CVID were limited by patient heterogeneity.

Caucasian heritage predominated among both patients and controls. The CDR3 is 15 amino acids. V gave up 5 bases and J gave up 4 bases, with 14 bases separating them. Germline assignment: CDR1 SGHTA and CDR2 FQGNSA. On this clone: Its specificity is not known. The DNA ends 3 residues before the CDR3 does, and the rest of the CDR3 is filled in from the germline J gene.

The sequenced material came from peripheral blood mononuclear cells. This TCR was recovered from a person aged 18 to 70 in good health. The V call is TRBV7-2, the J call TRBJ2-2; D gene uncertain. The sequenced CDR3 bases are TGTGCCAGCAGCCTCAGACCAGGCAGCACCGGGGAG. This codes for CASSLRPGSTGE. The CDR3 reads in full as CASSLRPGSTGELFF.